The rows below give T cell receptor beta chains drawn from one sample of a study of regulatory and conventional T cells in RAG deficiency. The method was immunoSEQ multiplex PCR; TCRdb's version includes in-frame clones alone and lacks a portion of them. This repertoire shows 29,000 or so clones, about 95% found once; its top ten account for under 0.2%. These data also formed part of another study, on regulatory T cells.

The specimen was CD25- CD4+ T cells sorted from blood. The source is a human donor in good health. CDR3s include the opening cysteine and the closing phenylalanine or tryptophan. A D gene is named only where the DNA matches it firmly. Clone size is given for some rows only: seen once, a few or many times, or a class if the clone is expanded.

v_call	j_call	d_call	clone_size	cdr3_aa	cdr3_nt
TRBV19	TRBJ1-4	NA	NA	CASQLRSSSREKLFF	TGTGCCAGTCAACTTCGGTCCTCGTCTCGGGAAAAACTGTTTTTT
TRBV7-2	TRBJ2-2	TRBD2	NA	CASSASGLAGGVGELFF	TGTGCCAGCTCAGCGTCGGGACTAGCGGGGGGTGTTGGGGAGCTGTTTTTT
TRBV5-5	TRBJ2-4	TRBD1	NA	CASSRQPGQGQNIQYF	TGTGCCAGCAGCCGTCAACCGGGACAGGGGCAAAACATTCAGTACTTC
TRBV2	TRBJ2-3	TRBD2	NA	CASRGRGGTDTQYF	TGTGCCAGCAGGGGGCGGGGGGGCACAGATACGCAGTATTTT
TRBV10-3	TRBJ2-1	TRBD1	NA	CAISGTGNSNEQFF	TGTGCCATCAGTGGGACAGGAAATAGCAATGAGCAGTTCTTC
TRBV7-3	TRBJ2-3	NA	NA	CASSGQGRWATDTQYF	TGTGCCAGCAGCGGTCAGGGGAGATGGGCCACAGATACGCAGTATTTT
TRBV28	TRBJ1-4	NA	NA	CASSSRGRGEKLFF	TGTGCCAGCAGCTCTCGTGGGCGGGGAGAAAAACTGTTTTTT
TRBV18	TRBJ1-4	TRBD1	NA	CASLGGLYGEKLFF	TGTGCCAGCTTAGGGGGCCTTTATGGTGAAAAACTGTTTTTT
TRBV12-2	TRBJ2-5	NA	NA	CASRSGRAGDRETQYF	TGTGCAAGTCGCTCCGGGCGGGCGGGGGACAGGGAGACCCAGTACTTC
TRBV5-1	TRBJ1-1	TRBD1	once	CASSPSTGGRTEAFF	TGCGCCAGCAGCCCATCGACAGGGGGGAGAACTGAAGCTTTCTTT
TRBV15	TRBJ2-7	NA	NA	CATSRDWHEQYF	TGTGCCACCAGCAGAGATTGGCACGAGCAGTACTTC
TRBV5-4	TRBJ2-6	TRBD1	NA	CASSQQGSGANVLTF	TGTGCCAGCAGCCAACAGGGGTCCGGGGCCAACGTCCTGACTTTC
TRBV10-3	TRBJ2-5	NA	once	CAISLPGVETQYF	TGTGCCATCAGTCTCCCGGGGGTGGAGACCCAGTACTTC
TRBV11-2	TRBJ1-1	NA	NA	CASSQGRSREAFF	TGTGCCAGCAGCCAGGGGCGCAGCCGCGAAGCTTTCTTT
TRBV18	TRBJ1-4	TRBD1	NA	CASSPTQTGIELFF	TGTGCCAGCTCACCAACCCAGACAGGGATCGAACTGTTTTTT